This TCR beta chain was sequenced in a study of cytomegalovirus exposure and HLA in healthy donors. The overall study: One earlier analysis, a look at about 179 million T cells, found roughly 110 million unique TCR beta sequences.

This PCR relied on a set of 60 Vbeta primers and 13 Jbeta primers. Measured with immunoSEQ multiplex PCR; TCRdb has only the in-frame clones, and not every one. The table lists 160,000 or so clones, 60% to 85% of them singletons, with approximately 1.5% in the top ten. V shed 5 bases and J shed 0 bases, with 15 bases lying between them. The germline gives CDR1 SGHAT, CDR2 FQNNGV. The CDR3 contains 16 residues. Sequenced material: PBMCs. The sequence was obtained from a woman aged 25-40 years in good health and CMV-seronegative. The chain employs TRBV11-2 and TRBJ2-3, with D tentatively TRBD1 (6 bases). The CDR3 protein is CASSTRQTGSTDTQYF. The CDR3 bases are TGTGCCAGCAGCACCCGACAGACAGGAAGCACAGATACGCAGTATTTT.